One T cell receptor beta chain is described in this entry. The CDR3 has 13 residues. Trimming cost V 5 bases and J 6 bases; bases outside gene matches: 4. From germline, CDR1 is LNHDA and CDR2 SQIVND (reference sequence). The data belong to a study of blood T cell repertoires in COVID-19. Study-level information: In each case, the material was cDNA or gDNA derived from T cells, B-cell-depleted T cells, or PBMCs.

Methods used by the authors: Reference gene primers were amplified, and this amplification served to estimate nucleated cell counts. Assay used: immunoSEQ multiplex PCR; TCRdb lists only in-frame clones, some missing. That table furnishes V, J and clone size, whereas the DNA furnished D and trimming. The table shows about 490,000 clones, with roughly 88% occurring only once. Sequenced input: peripheral blood. The sequence was obtained from a human donor in a cohort sampled during active COVID-19. This sequence joins TRBV19 and TRBJ2-5; 9 bases line up with TRBD1. CDR3 sequence reads: CASSPGQGQTQYF. DNA for the CDR3: TGTGCCAGTAGTCCCGGACAGGGGCAGACCCAGTACTTC.